This T cell receptor (beta chain) was sequenced for a study of control samples from healthy donors and cancer patients. The repertoire was sequenced with immunoSEQ multiplex PCR; TCRdb's copy has only in-frame clones and lacks some. The table has 22,000 or so clones, about 85% seen once; the top ten hold 35% to 40%. V lost 5 bases, J lost 0 bases, and 3 bases stayed unmatched. The V gene's germline CDR1 is SEHNR and CDR2 FQNEAQ (reference sequence). This CDR3 contains 15 residues. This receptor was taken from a man between 60 and 70 years old with head and neck cancer. The sequenced material came from PBMCs. The chain uses TRBV7-9 and TRBJ1-5, with 8 bases that match TRBD1. The CDR3 coding sequence is TGTGCCAGCAGCAACAGGGGGAATAGCAATCAGCCCCAGCATTTT. Amino acid sequence: CASSNRGNSNQPQHF.